The entry below gives a single T cell receptor beta chain sequence along with its context. Its cognate antigen is unknown. The CDR3 extends over 15 amino acids. J gave up 1 base and V 6 bases, and 6 bases lay outside the gene matches. Germline loops: CDR1 SGHTA, CDR2 FQGNSA. The primer mix had 60 Vbeta and 13 Jbeta primers. Clones were read by immunoSEQ multiplex PCR, and TCRdb kept only the in-frame ones, dropping some. The sample yields some 130,000 clones, 65% to 90% seen once. The record originates from a study of cytomegalovirus exposure and HLA in healthy donors. Findings and limits, study-wide: For cytomegalovirus status, the classifier reportedly gave diagnoses with high specificity and sensitivity.

The sample taken for sequencing was PBMCs. The genes are TRBV7-2 and TRBJ2-5; 9 bases map to TRBD2. This TCR was recovered from a male donor in good health and CMV-seropositive. The DNA of the CDR3 is TGTGCCAGCAGTCTGACTAGCGGAGCCCAAGAGACCCAGTACTTC. The encoded protein is CASSLTSGAQETQYF.